The rows below give T cell receptor beta chains drawn from one sample of a study of blood T cell repertoires in COVID-19. Only in-frame clones appear in the TCRdb table, and some are missing; sequencing was by immunoSEQ multiplex PCR. Of roughly 380,000 clones listed, about 92% are singletons. Source material: peripheral blood. The receptor source for this set is a woman in her sixties with COVID-19, enrolled during active disease. Both conserved end residues are part of each CDR3. D genes are given only for firm matches. The size field is filled for only some rows; it gives once, few, many or a size class.

CDR3 length | clone size | D gene | J gene | V gene | CDR3 DNA | CDR3 protein
15 | . | TRBD1 | TRBJ1-2 | TRBV9 | TGTGCCAGCAGCGCCCCGGGACAGATTAACTATGGCTACACCTTC | CASSAPGQINYGYTF
12 | . | . | TRBJ2-1 | TRBV29-1 | TGCAGCGCCTCCCGGGACTACAATGAGCAGTTCTTC | CSASRDYNEQFF
13 | few | . | TRBJ1-2 | TRBV7-2 | TGTGCCAGCAGCTTTCAGGAAACCTATGGCTACACCTTC | CASSFQETYGYTF
12 | . | . | TRBJ2-1 | TRBV5-1 | TGCGCCAGCAGCTTGGAGAAGACTTCCCGGTTCTTC | CASSLEKTSRFF
15 | . | . | TRBJ1-1 | TRBV5-6 | TGTGCCAGCAGCTGGAGTCGACAGCAGAACACTGAAGCTTTCTTT | CASSWSRQQNTEAFF
17 | . | . | TRBJ1-4 | TRBV5-5 | TGTGCCAGCAGCTTCAACCTTCTCTCAGCAACTAATGAAAAACTGTTTTTT | CASSFNLLSATNEKLFF
15 | . | . | TRBJ1-5 | TRBV28 | TGTGCCAGCAGTTTGATAGTAAGATCGAATCAGCCCCAGCATTTT | CASSLIVRSNQPQHF
15 | . | TRBD1 | TRBJ1-1 | TRBV6-5 | TGTGCCAGCAGTTACCCACGAACAGGGGGCACTGAAGCTTTCTTT | CASSYPRTGGTEAFF
15 | . | TRBD1 | TRBJ2-2 | TRBV9 | TGTGCCAGCAGCGCCCACAGGGGGGCTACCGGGGAGCTGTTTTTT | CASSAHRGATGELFF
15 | . | . | TRBJ2-7 | TRBV5-1 | TGCGCCAGCAGCTGGAAACAGGGAATTAGGGGCGAGCAGTACTTC | CASSWKQGIRGEQYF
16 | . | . | TRBJ1-4 | TRBV19 | TGTGCCAGTAGTATCGGCAGGGCGCTTACTAATGAAAAACTGTTTTTT | CASSIGRALTNEKLFF